A selection of T cell receptor beta chains follows, all from one sample in a study of cytomegalovirus exposure and HLA in healthy donors. The data were produced by immunoSEQ multiplex PCR, yet TCRdb's version contains in-frame clones alone and is incomplete. The sample has 65,000 or so clones, around three quarters seen once; the top ten hold roughly 3.4%. Material for sequencing was PBMCs. The origin of the receptors is a woman aged 40 to 50 in good health and CMV-seropositive. Each CDR3 is given with its conserved first and last residue. D genes are given only for firm matches. Rows may omit the clone size; those that give it use once, few, many or a size class.

d_call	j_call	v_call	clone_size	cdr3_nt	cdr3_aa
-	TRBJ1-3	TRBV6-5	-	TGTGCCAGCTGTCCTCAGGCTGGAAACACCATATATTTT	CASCPQAGNTIYF
TRBD1	TRBJ1-1	TRBV2	-	TGTGCCAGCAGTGAAGGGGACAGGGGATGGGGCACTGAAGCTTTCTTT	CASSEGDRGWGTEAFF
-	TRBJ1-2	TRBV6-1	-	TGTGCCAGCAGTGGGACTAGGCTATATGGCTACACCTTC	CASSGTRLYGYTF
-	TRBJ1-1	TRBV27	once	TGTGCCAGCAGTCCGACTAGTCCCGGGGGGACTGAAGCTTTCTTT	CASSPTSPGGTEAFF
-	TRBJ2-3	TRBV5-6	-	TGTGCCAGCAGCCCCACGGGATTCACAGATACGCAGTATTTT	CASSPTGFTDTQYF
-	TRBJ2-3	TRBV19	-	TGTGCCAGTAGTATCCAGGGCTTCACAGATACGCAGTATTTT	CASSIQGFTDTQYF
TRBD1	TRBJ2-2	TRBV7-9	once	TGTGCCAGCAGCATAGCCGGGACAGCGAACACCGGGGAGCTGTTTTTT	CASSIAGTANTGELFF
-	TRBJ2-1	TRBV18	-	TGTGCCAGCTCACCATCCTGGGGGGATGAGCAGTTCTTC	CASSPSWGDEQFF
TRBD2	TRBJ2-3	TRBV6-6	few	TGTGCCCACAGAACGGGGGGTTTCGCAGATACGCAGTATTTT	CAHRTGGFADTQYF
-	TRBJ2-5	TRBV10-3	-	TGTGCCATCAGTGTTCGACTCCAAGAGACCCAGTACTTC	CAISVRLQETQYF
TRBD1	TRBJ1-1	TRBV30	-	TGTGCCTGGGACAGGGATCAAACTGAAGCTTTCTTT	CAWDRDQTEAFF
-	TRBJ2-5	TRBV10-1	-	TGCGCCAGCAGTGATGGTCCCGGGACTTCAGGCACCCAGTACTTC	CASSDGPGTSGTQYF
TRBD1	TRBJ2-3	TRBV18	-	TGTGCCAGCTCGTCTACAGGGGCCGATACGCAGTATTTT	CASSSTGADTQYF
-	TRBJ1-1	TRBV9	few	TGTGCCAGCAGCGGAACAGATATCAACACTGAAGCTTTCTTT	CASSGTDINTEAFF
TRBD1	TRBJ2-7	TRBV18	-	TGTGCCAGCTCGCCGACAGGGGGCGCATCTGAGCAGTACTTC	CASSPTGGASEQYF
TRBD2	TRBJ2-3	TRBV19	once	TGTGCCAGTAAGAAAAGCGGGGCAAGCACAGATACGCAGTATTTT	CASKKSGASTDTQYF
-	TRBJ1-1	TRBV7-9	-	TGTGCCAGCAGCTCTGAAGGGGTCGCTGAAGCTTTCTTT	CASSSEGVAEAFF
-	TRBJ2-7	TRBV5-1	few	TGCGCCAGCAGCTGGAGGCTGGATCAAGGGGAGCAGTACTTC	CASSWRLDQGEQYF
TRBD1	TRBJ1-5	TRBV15	-	TGTGCCACATTGGACAGGGATCGGAATCAGCCCCAGCATTTT	CATLDRDRNQPQHF
TRBD1	TRBJ1-4	TRBV4-2	-	TGTGCCAGCAGCCAAGGGCGGACAGGGTCGGGAAAACTGTTTTTT	CASSQGRTGSGKLFF
TRBD2	TRBJ2-3	TRBV2	few	TGTGCCAGCAGTGTGAGCGGGGGGTCAGATACGCAGTATTTT	CASSVSGGSDTQYF
-	TRBJ2-7	TRBV5-5	-	TGTGCCAGCAGCTTGGTACAGGGCAGGGTCTACGAGCAGTACTTC	CASSLVQGRVYEQYF
-	TRBJ2-5	TRBV5-1	-	TGCGCCAGCAGCTTGGGCCTCAGGGACACCAGTATGAGAGAGACCCAGTACTTC	CASSLGLRDTSMRETQYF
-	TRBJ1-3	TRBV6-1	few	TGTGCCAGCAGTGAAGTCCTCGCAGGCCGCTCTGGAAACACCATATATTTT	CASSEVLAGRSGNTIYF
TRBD1	TRBJ2-3	TRBV5-1	few	TGCGCCAGCAGGGGGGACAGGGATAGCACAGATACGCAGTATTTT	CASRGDRDSTDTQYF
TRBD1	TRBJ2-1	TRBV6-1	-	TGTGCCAGCACCCCCGGTGGACAGGCTTGGGCTGAGCAGTTCTTC	CASTPGGQAWAEQFF
TRBD1	TRBJ1-1	TRBV10-3	-	TGTGCCATCAGCAACAGGGGAAACACTGAAGCTTTCTTT	CAISNRGNTEAFF
-	TRBJ2-2	TRBV27	-	TGTGCCAGCACCGGACAGTCTATCAACACCGGGGAGCTGTTTTTT	CASTGQSINTGELFF
-	TRBJ1-1	TRBV25-1	few	TGTGCCAGCAGTGTCAGGGGAATAACTGAAGCTTTCTTT	CASSVRGITEAFF
-	TRBJ2-4	TRBV5-6	few	TGTGCCAGCAGCCAATTCCGGGAGACCACCTTAGCCAAAAACATTCAGTACTTC	CASSQFRETTLAKNIQYF
-	TRBJ1-2	TRBV7-2	-	TGTGCCAGCAGCTTAGAGCCCCCCGGAGTCACAGGGTTTGGCTATGGCTACACCTTC	CASSLEPPGVTGFGYGYTF
-	TRBJ2-7	TRBV19	-	TGTGCCAGTAGTATTTCCGACGGGGCCTACGAGCAGTACTTC	CASSISDGAYEQYF
-	TRBJ1-5	TRBV6-1	-	TGTGCCAGCAGTGCCAGGGGTGTCGATCAGCCCCAGCATTTT	CASSARGVDQPQHF
-	TRBJ2-2	TRBV4-1	-	TGCGCCAGCAGCCCCCTCGCCGGGGAGCTGTTTTTT	CASSPLAGELFF
-	TRBJ1-6	TRBV5-1	-	TGCGCCAGCAGCCAGGGACAAAATAATTCACCCCTCCACTTT	CASSQGQNNSPLHF
-	TRBJ1-2	TRBV15	-	TGTGCCACCAAACCAGAAACAGGGCCGGACTATGGCTACACCTTC	CATKPETGPDYGYTF
-	TRBJ2-3	TRBV11-2	-	TGTGCCAGCAGCTTAGCCCGGGATACGCAGTATTTT	CASSLARDTQYF
-	TRBJ2-2	TRBV5-1	-	TGCGCCAGCAGCAACGGGGCGAACACCGGGGAGCTGTTTTTT	CASSNGANTGELFF
-	TRBJ1-1	TRBV7-3	-	TGTGCCAGCAGCTTAAATCCGGGATACACTGAAGCTTTCTTT	CASSLNPGYTEAFF
TRBD2	TRBJ2-2	TRBV7-6	-	TGTGCCAGCAGCTCCCGGGGGGGGCCTGGGACCGGGGAGCTGTTTTTT	CASSSRGGPGTGELFF
-	TRBJ1-2	TRBV4-3	-	TGCGCCAGCAGCCAAGATAGGGGGTCTTATGGCTACACCTTC	CASSQDRGSYGYTF
-	TRBJ2-1	TRBV4-3	-	TGCGCCAGCAGCCAAAGTTACGGAGCCTCCTACAATGAGCAGTTCTTC	CASSQSYGASYNEQFF
-	TRBJ2-2	TRBV5-1	-	TGCGCCAGCAGACCGACACTGAACACCGGGGAGCTGTTTTTT	CASRPTLNTGELFF
-	TRBJ1-6	TRBV30	-	TGTGCCTGGAGTGCCCGTCGGGGGAATTCACCCCTCCACTTT	CAWSARRGNSPLHF
-	TRBJ1-5	TRBV27	-	TGTGCCAGCAGTCAACAAGGGGCCAATCAGCCCCAGCATTTT	CASSQQGANQPQHF
-	TRBJ2-1	TRBV9	few	TGTGCCAGCAGCGTAGAGGGGGGGTACTACAATGAGCAGTTCTTC	CASSVEGGYYNEQFF
TRBD2	TRBJ2-3	TRBV6-5	-	TGTGCCAGCAGGACTAGCGGACGCACAGATACGCAGTATTTT	CASRTSGRTDTQYF
-	TRBJ1-1	TRBV5-1	-	TGCGCCAGCAGCTCGGGTATGAACACTGAAGCTTTCTTT	CASSSGMNTEAFF
-	TRBJ1-1	TRBV6-5	once	TGTGCCAGCAGTTACTCGCGGAGGGAGACTGAAGCTTTCTTT	CASSYSRRETEAFF
TRBD1	TRBJ2-5	TRBV7-7	-	TGTGCCAGCAGTGACGGACAGGTCGGACGGGAGACCCAGTACTTC	CASSDGQVGRETQYF